The 9 T cell receptor beta chains reported below all come from one sample, sequenced in a study of response to subunit inactivated influenza vaccine. TCRdb processed the RT-PCR reads anew with MiXCR; each CDR3 protein has one entry. Among about 500,000 distinct CDR3 sequences listed, 15% to 20% were seen once. Sample: CD4+ T cells sorted from PBMCs, taken roughly 24 months after vaccination. Receptor source: a man aged 45-69 years who received an inactivated influenza vaccine.

In its sample, this clonotype was seen a few times. The gene calls are TRBV5-1 and TRBJ1-2; 9 positions match TRBD1. Trimming at V came to 4 bases and at J to 5 bases, leaving 9 bases not matched to a gene. The CDR3 totals 15 residues. Germline assignment: CDR1 SGHRS and CDR2 YFSETQ. This CDR3 reads CASSPLQGAEYGYTF. The CDR3 DNA sequence: TGCGCCAGCAGCCCTCTACAGGGGGCGGAGTATGGCTACACCTTC. Looking up the rest from reference TRBV5-1 and TRBJ1-2 gives the full variable domain: KAGVTQTPRYLIKTRGQQVTLSCSPISGHRSVSWYQQTPGQGLQFLFEYFSETQRNKGNFPGRFSGRQFSNSRSEMNVSTLELGDSALYLCASSPLQGAEYGYTFGSGTRLTVV.

This clonotype appeared a few times. The chain recombines TRBV5-1 with TRBJ1-2; D is uncertain. The CDR3 runs 14 residues. Germline V gives CDR1 SGHRS, CDR2 YFSETQ. The V gene lost 0 bases and the J gene lost 7 bases, with 13 bases spanning the gap. The CDR3 sequence is CASSLAEGSVGYTF. DNA for the CDR3: TGCGCCAGCAGCTTGGCCGAGGGCAGCGTTGGCTACACCTTC.

The sample holds a few counts of this clonotype. The V and J genes are TRBV12-3 or TRBV12-4 and TRBJ2-5; 7 positions match TRBD1. V shed 6 bases and J 4 bases; nucleotides not matched to a gene: 5. The CDR3 loop spans 13 amino acids. The CDR3 DNA reads TGTGCCAGCAGGAAGACAGGGCGAGAGACCCAGTACTTC. Its protein product is CASRKTGRETQYF.

The chain recombines TRBV29-1 with TRBJ2-3, with D unclear. Germline CDR1 is SQVTM and CDR2 is ANQGSEA. V was shortened by 1 base and J by 5 bases, with 1 base between the two germline ends. This CDR3 region has 10 residues. CDR3 DNA: TGCAGCGTTGAAGGAGATACGCAGTATTTT. This translates into CSVEGDTQYF.

This chain links TRBV7-9 with TRBJ1-2, with D unclear. Germline V CDR1 and CDR2: SEHNR, FQNEAQ (reference sequence). V shed 5 bases and J shed 5 bases, with 15 bases lying between them. CDR3 length equals 14 residues. The CDR3 here is CASSGLGSDYGYTF. The DNA of the CDR3 is TGTGCCAGCAGCGGACTCGGGAGCGATTATGGCTACACCTTC.

The chain is built from TRBV6-4 and TRBJ2-2; perhaps TRBD2 as D (6 bases). With 1 base removed from V and 3 bases from J, the gap between germline ends came to 12 bases. CDR1 and CDR2 (germline): MRHNA, SNTAGT. The CDR3 contains 16 residues. The CDR3 nucleotides read TGTGCCAGCAGTGACTTGCTAGCGCGACACACCGGGGAGCTGTTTTTT. It is translated as CASSDLLARHTGELFF.

This chain connects TRBV5-1 to TRBJ1-6; 10 nucleotides align to TRBD1. The CDR3 is 15 residues long. The germline V gene encodes CDR1 SGHRS and CDR2 YFSETQ. The J segment lost 6 bases and the V segment lost 4 bases, leaving 4 bases of the junction unmatched. CDR3 in amino acids: CASSERTGGNSPLHF. The CDR3 DNA reads TGCGCCAGCAGCGAAAGGACAGGGGGTAATTCACCCCTCCACTTT.

This clonotype was observed a handful of times. The chain carries TRBV29-1 and TRBJ2-1, with 7 bases matching TRBD2. Trimming took 6 bases from V and 4 from J; bases not matched to a gene: 15. This CDR3 comprises 16 residues. Germline V gene sequence: CDR1 SQVTM, CDR2 ANQGSEA. The CDR3 DNA follows: TGCAGCGTCCCCCCGCTGCGGGAGTCGAGGTACAATGAGCAGTTCTTC. This gives the protein CSVPPLRESRYNEQFF.

CDR3 DNA: TGCAGCGTTGTCCTCTCTATGAACACTGAAGCTTTCTTT. Amino acid sequence: CSVVLSMNTEAFF. This sequence joins TRBV29-1 and TRBJ1-1; D not resolved. CDR3 length: 13 amino acids. Germline CDR1 and CDR2: SQVTM and ANQGSEA. V lost 4 bases and J lost 0, with 9 bases in between.